The 31 T cell receptor beta chains below all came from one sample that was sequenced in a study of control samples from healthy donors and cancer patients. The data were produced by immunoSEQ multiplex PCR, yet TCRdb's version contains in-frame clones alone and is incomplete. The table records tens of thousands of clones, 85% to 95% of them present only once. The specimen sequenced was PBMCs. Receptors originate from a woman aged 35 to 49 with head and neck cancer.

This clone occurred once. J is TRBJ1-5 and V is TRBV27, with 10 positions matching TRBD1. The germline V gene has CDR1 MNHEY and CDR2 SMNVEV (reference sequence). The trim removed 5 bases at V and 7 bases at J, leaving 8 bases unmatched. The CDR3 has 15 amino acids. CDR3 nucleotides: TGTGCCAGCAGTCTGGGACAGGGGAATCGACAGCCCCAGCATTTT. It is translated as CASSLGQGNRQPQHF.

This clone was recorded once. This chain connects TRBV4-1 to TRBJ1-5; a weak D match, TRBD1 (6 bases). V gave up 2 bases and J gave up 2 bases, with 13 bases separating them. Germline lookup yields CDR1 MGHRA and CDR2 YSYEKL. The CDR3 spans 16 residues. DNA of the CDR3: TGCGCCAGCAGCCAATACAGGGTGGAGGGCAATCAGCCCCAGCATTTT. Amino acid sequence: CASSQYRVEGNQPQHF.

This clone has a single count. V gene TRBV19 combines with J gene TRBJ1-6; the match to TRBD1 covers 7 bases. CDR1 is LNHDA and CDR2 is SQIVND in the germline V gene (reference sequence). The V segment lost 8 bases and the J segment 7 bases; nucleotides outside the gene matches: 8. CDR3 size: 14 residues. DNA for the CDR3: TGTGCCAGTCAGGGGGGCGATCTCAATTCACCCCTCCACTTT. Translated: CASQGGDLNSPLHF.

The rearrangement links TRBV2 to TRBJ1-1; the D gene is possibly TRBD1 (6 bases). CDR3 length: 14 amino acids. CDR1 is SNHLY, CDR2 FYNNEI, per germline. Trimming cost V 6 bases and J 2 bases, with 13 bases left between them. The CDR3 DNA is TGTGCCAGCAGGGTAAGGACAGATAACACTGAAGCTTTCTTT. It codes for CASRVRTDNTEAFF.

A few counts support this clone. This sequence joins TRBV6-2 or TRBV6-3 and TRBJ2-3; D remains unclear. V was trimmed by 6 bases and J by 4 bases, leaving 11 bases between them. The CDR3 sequence is 13 residues long. CDR1 MNHEY and CDR2 SVGEGT come from the germline V gene. In DNA form, the CDR3 reads TGTGCCAGCAGCCGTCACTCGGCAGATACGCAGTATTTT. Its protein is CASSRHSADTQYF.

The rearrangement links TRBV6-5 to TRBJ2-7; 8 bases fit TRBD2. CDR3 length equals 16 residues. Germline V gives CDR1 MNHEY, CDR2 SVGAGI. Germline trimming cut 0 bases from V and 4 bases from J; bases unmatched to any gene: 8. The CDR3 loop reads CASSYSNIRGGYEQYF. The CDR3 DNA follows: TGTGCCAGCAGTTACTCGAACATCCGGGGGGGGTACGAGCAGTACTTC.

The chain employs TRBV27 and TRBJ2-7; 7 nucleotides line up with TRBD2. This CDR3 has 13 residues. V lost 5 bases and J lost 2; bases outside the gene matches: 3. CDR1 MNHEY and CDR2 SMNVEV come from the germline V gene (reference sequence). The CDR3 nucleotides are TGTGCCAGCAGTCCCGCGGGGGCCTACGAGCAGTACTTC. Translated, it gives CASSPAGAYEQYF.

The V call is TRBV19, the J call TRBJ1-1; D is ambiguous. The CDR3 spans 13 residues. The ends were cut back, 4 bases at V and 8 bases at J, with 14 bases in the middle. From germline, CDR1 is LNHDA and CDR2 SQIVND (reference sequence). CDR3 amino acids: CASSTQALSEAFF. The CDR3 bases are TGTGCCAGTAGTACTCAGGCTCTCTCGGAAGCTTTCTTT. The full variable domain, with the rest looked up from reference TRBV19 and TRBJ1-1, is DGGITQSPKYLFRKEGQNVTLSCEQNLNHDAMYWYRQDPGQGLRLIYYSQIVNDFQKGDIAEGYSVSREKKESFPLTVTSAQKNPTAFYLCASSTQALSEAFFGQGTRLTVV.

The table lists this clone with a count of one. V and J are TRBV5-1 and TRBJ2-1, with 7 bases lining up with TRBD2. Unmatched junction bases numbered 6, after V lost 5 bases and J lost 4 bases. CDR1 and CDR2 (germline): SGHRS, YFSETQ. The CDR3 is 14 residues long. The CDR3 sequence is CASSRQGGYNEQFF. DNA for the CDR3: TGCGCCAGCAGTCGGCAGGGAGGGTACAATGAGCAGTTCTTC. The entire variable domain, with the rest obtained from reference TRBV5-1 and TRBJ2-1, is as follows: KAGVTQTPRYLIKTRGQQVTLSCSPISGHRSVSWYQQTPGQGLQFLFEYFSETQRNKGNFPGRFSGRQFSNSRSEMNVSTLELGDSALYLCASSRQGGYNEQFFGPGTRLTVL.

Written as DNA, the CDR3 is TGTGCCAGCAAGTCACCAGAAAAACTGTTTTTT. Protein sequence: CASKSPEKLFF. The V and J genes are TRBV6-6 and TRBJ1-4; D remains unclear. Germline CDR1 is MNHNY and CDR2 is SVGAGI (reference sequence). The CDR3 contains 11 residues. V lost 7 bases and J lost 8, with 8 bases in between.

The V and J genes are TRBV10-3 and TRBJ2-2; perhaps TRBD2 as D (5 bases). CDR3 size: 16 residues. Trimming left V 2 bases short and J 4 bases short, with 14 bases between. The germline V gene encodes CDR1 ENHRY and CDR2 SYGVKD. The CDR3 reads CAISERRAAATGELFF. DNA of the CDR3: TGTGCCATCAGTGAGAGACGAGCGGCAGCCACCGGGGAGCTGTTTTTT.

This chain links TRBV2 with TRBJ2-7, with D uncertain. The CDR3 loop spans 16 amino acids. Germline loops: CDR1 SNHLY, CDR2 FYNNEI. V was clipped by 6 bases and J by 2 bases, with 20 bases between them. This CDR3 is CASSVQFSVPTYEQYF. In DNA form, the CDR3 reads TGTGCCAGCAGCGTACAGTTCAGCGTACCTACCTACGAGCAGTACTTC.

This clone showed up just once. This rearrangement joins TRBV5-1 to TRBJ1-1; weak D call: TRBD1 (5 bases). The V gene's germline CDR1 is SGHRS and CDR2 YFSETQ. V dropped 4 bases and J dropped 1 base, with 17 bases sitting between them. CDR3 size: 16 residues. CDR3 bases: TGCGCCAGCAGCCCCCTCCCCCCAGGGTCGAACACTGAAGCTTTCTTT. This gives the protein CASSPLPPGSNTEAFF.

The gene calls are TRBV27 and TRBJ2-7, with D perhaps matching TRBD1 or TRBD2 (6 bases each). V dropped 6 bases and J dropped 3 bases, with 15 bases sitting between them. Germline V CDR1 and CDR2: MNHEY, SMNVEV (reference sequence). The CDR3 loop spans 14 amino acids. CDR3: CASSPSGANYEQYF. Here the CDR3 DNA reads TGTGCCAGCAGCCCTTCGGGGGCCAACTACGAGCAGTACTTC.

The gene calls are TRBV5-4 and TRBJ2-5, with TRBD1 matching 8 bases. J gave up 4 bases and V 0 bases, and 11 bases lay outside the gene matches. The CDR3 spans 17 residues. The germline gives CDR1 SGHNT, CDR2 YYREEE (reference sequence). The CDR3 region is CASSLAPGTGNLETQYF. The CDR3 region has the DNA TGTGCCAGCAGCTTGGCACCGGGGACAGGAAACCTAGAGACCCAGTACTTC.

A single count supports this clone. V is TRBV6-1 and J is TRBJ2-3, with 9 bases lining up with TRBD2. The CDR3 is 16 amino acids. The J segment lost 2 bases and the V segment lost 3 bases, leaving 6 bases of the junction unmatched. Per the germline V gene, CDR1 is MNHNS and CDR2 is SASEGT. The CDR3 loop is CASSDPAGGLTDTQYF. The DNA of the CDR3 is TGTGCCAGCAGTGACCCAGCGGGGGGCCTCACAGATACGCAGTATTTT.

Only a few counts were recorded for this clone. This chain links TRBV6-5 with TRBJ1-4; D call uncertain. The germline V gene has CDR1 MNHEY and CDR2 SVGAGI. This CDR3 region has 15 residues. With 6 bases removed from V and 0 bases from J, the gap between germline ends came to 11 bases. The CDR3 DNA sequence: TGTGCCAGCAGGGTCGAGAGAGCAACTAATGAAAAACTGTTTTTT. It is translated as CASRVERATNEKLFF.

The chain uses TRBV15 and TRBJ1-2, with D perhaps matching TRBD1 (5 bases). The ends were cut back, 4 bases at V and 4 bases at J, with 7 bases in the middle. CDR3 size: 12 residues. Germline V gives CDR1 LNHNV, CDR2 YYDKDF (reference sequence). CDR3 protein: CATSIDSYGYTF. The CDR3 bases are TGTGCCACCAGCATTGACAGCTATGGCTACACCTTC.

As for this clone: The CDR3 end shows no conserved phenylalanine or tryptophan, and so a read error is likely. No DNA is shown, since the ends of the CDR3 on it are uncertain; the CDR3 is the one TCRdb lists. The V and J genes are TRBV6-1 and TRBJ1-1. Both ends counted, the CDR3 spans 12 residues. CDR1 is MNHNS, CDR2 SASEGT, per germline. The chain's CDR3 is CASSEGWLTNAL.

The chain is built from TRBV9 and TRBJ2-7; TRBD2 might be the D (6 bases). The CDR3 extends over 15 amino acids. Germline CDR1 SGDLS, CDR2 YYNGEE. Trimming left V 0 bases short and J 5 bases short, with 15 bases between. The CDR3 loop is CASSVVAGGANEQYF. The DNA of the CDR3 is TGTGCCAGCAGCGTAGTGGCCGGCGGGGCAAACGAGCAGTACTTC.

The gene calls are TRBV27 and TRBJ2-1, with D unclear. CDR1 MNHEY and CDR2 SMNVEV come from the germline V gene (reference sequence). The CDR3 covers 12 residues. The germline V and J ends were trimmed by 3 bases and 9 bases, with 9 bases remaining between them. CDR3 nucleotide sequence: TGTGCCAGCAGTTTCCGACGTAGTGAGCAGTTCTTC. This sequence encodes CASSFRRSEQFF.

The rearrangement links TRBV6-2 or TRBV6-3 to TRBJ2-7, with no clear D. Trimming left V 5 bases short and J 0 bases short, with 8 bases between. CDR3 length: 13 amino acids. CDR1 is MNHEY and CDR2 is SVGEGT in the germline V gene. CDR3 nucleotide sequence: TGTGCCAGCAGTACACGCCACTCCTACGAGCAGTACTTC. Translated, it gives CASSTRHSYEQYF.

CDR3 sequence reads: CASSSPGHYKQYF. The CDR3 coding sequence is TGCGCCAGCAGCTCTCCGGGACACTATAAGCAGTACTTC. The chain recombines TRBV5-1 with TRBJ2-7, with a possible D match to TRBD1 (6 bases). Germline V gives CDR1 SGHRS, CDR2 YFSETQ. This CDR3 spans 13 amino acids. V dropped 3 bases and J dropped 8 bases, with 15 bases sitting between them.

The chain carries TRBV6-5 and TRBJ2-7; 10 nucleotides agree with TRBD2. Germline V lookup: CDR1 MNHEY, CDR2 SVGAGI. V trimming: 10 bases; J trimming: 4 bases; junction bases outside the gene matches: 10. The CDR3 covers 14 residues. The CDR3 nucleotides read TGTGCCACCCGGGCTAGCGGGAGATTATACGAGCAGTACTTC. It codes for CATRASGRLYEQYF.

The chain couples TRBV4-1 to TRBJ2-7; TRBD1 agrees at 9 bases. With 3 bases clipped from V and 2 bases from J, the junction kept 8 bases outside the gene matches. There are 16 residues in the CDR3. The germline CDR1 and CDR2 sequences are MGHRA and YSYEKL. In DNA form, the CDR3 reads TGCGCCAGCAGCCATCCCCGGGACAGGGATCCCTACGAGCAGTACTTC. Its protein product is CASSHPRDRDPYEQYF.

The V and J genes are TRBV24-1 and TRBJ2-3; no firm D call. Germline-derived CDR1 and CDR2 are KGHDR and SFDVKD. V dropped 9 bases and J dropped 3 bases, with 15 bases sitting between them. The CDR3 spans 14 residues. CDR3 coding DNA: TGTGCCACCTCTAATCCGGACGGGACAGATACGCAGTATTTT. This translates into CATSNPDGTDTQYF.

This clone showed up just a few times. CDR3 coding DNA: TGCGCCAGCAGCCGAACCGACAGTACCTCTGGAAACACCATATATTTT. Translation gives CASSRTDSTSGNTIYF. The chain couples TRBV4-1 to TRBJ1-3; tentatively, D is TRBD1 (5 bases). The CDR3 contains 16 residues. Trimming removed 4 bases at V and 0 bases at J, with 13 bases between. Per the germline V gene, CDR1 is MGHRA and CDR2 is YSYEKL.

This clone occurred once. CDR3 amino acids: CASSLKGTGGVQGQHF. CDR3 nucleotide sequence: TGTGCCAGCAGTTTAAAAGGGACAGGGGGCGTACAGGGCCAGCATTTT. V and J are TRBV27 and TRBJ1-5; TRBD1 aligns across 12 bases. The V gene end was trimmed by 2 bases and the J gene end by 12 bases; junction bases not matched to a gene: 11. There are 16 residues in the CDR3. Germline V gene sequence: CDR1 MNHEY, CDR2 SMNVEV (reference sequence).

The CDR3 nucleotides are TGCGCCAGCAGCCAAGATCGTACCCCAGGGGGTTGGGACACCTTC. Its protein product is CASSQDRTPGGWDTF. The chain uses TRBV4-1 and TRBJ1-2; 7 bases match TRBD1. Germline V gene lookup returns CDR1 MGHRA and CDR2 YSYEKL. The ends lost 0 bases at V and 12 bases at J; junction bases unmatched: 13. The CDR3 loop spans 15 amino acids.

This clone was counted a single time. The chain links TRBV3-1 (or the pseudogene TRBV3-2) to TRBJ2-7; 8 bases agree with TRBD2. Germline-derived CDR1 and CDR2 are LGHDT and YNNKEL (reference sequence). The CDR3 is 14 residues long. The V and J ends lost 0 bases and 6 bases, in that order; junction bases with no gene match: 4. CDR3 sequence reads: CASSQEALAGEQYF. The CDR3 DNA sequence: TGTGCCAGCAGCCAAGAGGCGCTAGCGGGCGAGCAGTACTTC.

J is TRBJ2-1 and V is TRBV7-3; D call uncertain. Trimming took 4 bases from V and 2 from J, leaving 15 bases between them. The CDR3 has 16 residues. In germline, CDR1 is SGHTA, CDR2 FQGTGA. CDR3 loop: CASSSQAGVTYNEQFF. The DNA for the CDR3 is TGTGCCAGCAGCTCCCAGGCAGGAGTGACCTACAATGAGCAGTTCTTC. Using reference TRBV7-3 and TRBJ2-1 for the parts outside the CDR3, the full variable domain is GAGVSQTPSNKVTEKGKYVELRCDPISGHTALYWYRQSLGQGPEFLIYFQGTGAADDSGLPNDRFFAVRPEGSVSTLKIQRTERGDSAVYLCASSSQAGVTYNEQFFGPGTRLTVL.